One sample yielded the 26 T cell receptor beta chains listed below, sequenced in a study of blood T cell repertoires in COVID-19 (dated by TCRdb to 2020 to 2022). Library creation used the immunoSEQ multiplex PCR assay. TCRdb stores this immuneACCESS table with in-frame sequences only. Part of the clones is absent; in the studies checked, under half of the shortfall reflects unresolved V genes, and no reason is known for the rest. In this sample the table shows roughly 250,000 clones, 70% to 90% of which occur a single time. Over 3.5% of the sample is held by the ten biggest clonotypes. Sequencing input: peripheral blood. Receptors originate from a woman aged 40 to 49 with acute or convalescent COVID-19.

CDR3 residues: CASSLLAGGLAQYF. The CDR3, as DNA: TGTGCCAGCAGCTTACTAGCGGGGGGGTTGGCCCAGTACTTC. The J gene is TRBJ2-5, the V gene TRBV7-2; 12 positions agree with TRBD2. This CDR3 region has 14 residues. Per the germline V gene, CDR1 is SGHTA and CDR2 is FQGNSA. Germline trimming cut 2 bases from V and 9 bases from J; bases unmatched to any gene: 4.

The chain couples TRBV14 to TRBJ1-1, with 10 bases aligning to TRBD1. Trimming took 8 bases from V and 0 from J; bases not matched to a gene: 6. The CDR3 sequence is 15 residues long. Germline V gene data show CDR1 as SGHDN and CDR2 as FVKESK. CDR3 in DNA: TGTGCCAGCGAGGGGACAGGGGATATGAACACTGAAGCTTTCTTT. Encoded protein: CASEGTGDMNTEAFF.

Worth noting for this clone: Sequence at one end of the junction differs from germline and may be a read error. V and J are TRBV30 and TRBJ1-1; D gene unclear. CDR1 is GTSNPN and CDR2 is SVGIG in the germline V gene (reference sequence). CDR3 length: 12 amino acids. The CDR3, as DNA: TGTGCCCGTATGAACTTGAACTCTGAAGCTTTCTTT. Protein: CARMNLNSEAFF.

This clone was seen more than once but under ten times. V gene TRBV2 combines with J gene TRBJ1-6; D uncertain. From germline, CDR1 is SNHLY and CDR2 FYNNEI. V was cut by 7 bases and J by 4 bases, with 14 bases left in between. This CDR3 comprises 15 residues. CDR3 loop: CASKQPDSYNSPLHF. CDR3 nucleotides: TGTGCCAGCAAACAGCCGGATTCTTATAATTCACCCCTCCACTTT.

The chain links TRBV12-5 to TRBJ1-2; D remains unclear. The ends were cut back, 1 base at V and 6 bases at J, with 9 bases in the middle. Germline lookup yields CDR1 LGHNT and CDR2 FRNRAP. CDR3 length: 13 residues. Here the CDR3 DNA reads TGTGCTAGTGGTTTGGGAGGGTGGGATGGCTACACCTTC. Protein: CASGLGGWDGYTF. The complete variable domain, with remaining parts taken from reference TRBV12-5 and TRBJ1-2, reads DARVTQTPRHKVTEMGQEVTMRCQPILGHNTVFWYRQTMMQGLELLAYFRNRAPLDDSGMPKDRFSAEMPDATLATLKIQPSEPRDSAVYFCASGLGGWDGYTFGSGTRLTVV.

The genes are TRBV9 and TRBJ1-2, with D perhaps matching TRBD1 (6 bases). From germline, CDR1 is SGDLS and CDR2 YYNGEE. The CDR3 has 14 residues. Trimming took 4 bases from V and 8 from J, leaving 18 bases between them. The CDR3 coding sequence is TGTGCCAGCAGCCTAGAGGCAGGGGCGCGGGGCTACACCTTC. It yields the protein CASSLEAGARGYTF. Variable domain in full (rest from reference TRBV9 and TRBJ1-2): DSGVTQTPKHLITATGQRVTLRCSPRSGDLSVYWYQQSLDQGLQFLIQYYNGEERAKGNILERFSAQQFPDLHSELNLSSLELGDSALYFCASSLEAGARGYTFGSGTRLTVV.

Only a few counts were recorded for this clone. The chain joins TRBV19 to TRBJ1-6, with D tentatively TRBD1 (6 bases). CDR1 is LNHDA and CDR2 is SQIVND in the germline V gene (reference sequence). The CDR3 extends over 14 amino acids. The V and J ends lost 6 bases and 7 bases respectively, with 13 bases between them. The CDR3 nucleotides are TGTGCCAGTAGCGCTGACAGGCAGAATTCACCCCTCCACTTT. Translation: CASSADRQNSPLHF.

The chain is built from TRBV11-3 and TRBJ2-1, with 10 bases identical to TRBD2. Unmatched junction bases numbered 5, after V lost 3 bases and J lost 9 bases. The CDR3 contains 14 residues. The V gene's germline CDR1 is SGHNT and CDR2 YENEEA. DNA for the CDR3: TGTGCCAGCAGCTTTATAGCGGGGGGTGGTGAGCAGTTCTTC. Translating gives CASSFIAGGGEQFF.

The J gene is TRBJ2-7, the V gene TRBV20-1; 11 positions match TRBD2. Germline V gives CDR1 DFQATT, CDR2 SNEGSKA (reference sequence). The CDR3 is 11 amino acids. CDR3 in amino acids: CVGTSGYEQYV. The CDR3, as DNA: TGCGTAGGGACTAGCGGCTACGAGCAGTACGTC.

This clone was seen more than once but under ten times. This chain uses TRBV25-1 with TRBJ1-6, with TRBD1 matching over 8 bases. The CDR3 covers 14 residues. Losses at the gene ends were 3 bases for V and 11 bases for J; bases not matched to a gene: 6. Germline CDR1 MGHDK, CDR2 SYGVNS. The CDR3 region is CASSDGQGVAPLHF. CDR3 sequence (DNA): TGTGCCAGCAGTGACGGACAGGGAGTAGCACCCCTCCACTTT.

This clone was counted a single time. This chain links TRBV6-1 with TRBJ1-4; 9 positions agree with TRBD1. V lost 3 bases and J lost 4; bases outside the gene matches: 9. The CDR3 is 17 amino acids. Looked up from germline, CDR1 is MNHNS and CDR2 is SASEGT. In DNA, the CDR3 is TGTGCCAGCAGTGAGTTAGATCTGGGACAGGGTAATGAAAAACTGTTTTTT. Its protein is CASSELDLGQGNEKLFF.

This sequence joins TRBV10-3 and TRBJ1-1, with D unclear. The CDR3 extends over 17 amino acids. CDR1 and CDR2 from the germline V gene are ENHRY and SYGVKD. Trimming left V 4 bases short and J 1 base short, with 19 bases between. CDR3 region: CAISVTPATQPNTEAFF. The CDR3 DNA reads as TGTGCCATCAGTGTTACCCCCGCGACACAACCGAACACTGAAGCTTTCTTT.

The J gene is TRBJ1-5, the V gene TRBV4-2, with D possibly TRBD1 on 5 matching bases. Germline V gene data show CDR1 as LGHNA and CDR2 as YNFKEQ. With 0 bases removed from V and 10 bases from J, the gap between germline ends came to 16 bases. This CDR3 has 15 residues. The CDR3 spells CASSQDRNGQGPQHF. DNA for the CDR3: TGTGCCAGCAGCCAAGATCGCAACGGGCAGGGCCCCCAGCATTTT.

The chain employs TRBV15 and TRBJ1-2; 10 bases align to TRBD1. Germline V gene sequence: CDR1 LNHNV, CDR2 YYDKDF (reference sequence). V was clipped by 3 bases and J by 4 bases; unmatched bases: 2. This CDR3 region has 14 residues. The CDR3 nucleotides are TGTGCCACCAGCAGTGGGACAGGGGTCTATGGCTACACCTTC. Its protein product is CATSSGTGVYGYTF. The full variable domain, completed using reference TRBV15 and TRBJ1-2, is DAMVIQNPRYQVTQFGKPVTLSCSQTLNHNVMYWYQQKSSQAPKLLFHYYDKDFNNEADTPDNFQSRRPNTSFCFLDIRSPGLGDTAMYLCATSSGTGVYGYTFGSGTRLTVV.

The gene calls are TRBV9 and TRBJ1-3; D perhaps matches TRBD1 (5 bases). Per the germline V gene, CDR1 is SGDLS and CDR2 is YYNGEE. The CDR3 runs to 15 residues. The V end was cut by 0 bases, the J end by 4 bases, with 11 bases between. CDR3 in amino acids: CASSVEGSRGNTIYF. As DNA, the CDR3 is TGTGCCAGCAGCGTAGAGGGGTCTAGGGGAAACACCATATATTTT.

The rearrangement joins TRBV10-1 to TRBJ1-1; the match to TRBD1 covers 7 bases. CDR3 length: 15 amino acids. Germline CDR1 is WNHNN and CDR2 is SYGVQD (reference sequence). Unmatched junction bases numbered 4, after V lost 2 bases and J lost 1 base. This chain's CDR3 is CASSESRQGNTEAFF. CDR3 DNA: TGCGCCAGCAGTGAGAGTAGACAGGGGAACACTGAAGCTTTCTTT.

V and J are TRBV30 and TRBJ1-1; 8 bases line up with TRBD1. Unmatched junction bases numbered 10, after V lost 3 bases and J lost 4 bases. This CDR3 spans 15 amino acids. Germline V gene data show CDR1 as GTSNPN and CDR2 as SVGIG (reference sequence). For the CDR3, the DNA is TGTGCCTGGAGCCTGCCACAGGGGGTCGGCACTGAAGCTTTCTTT. Translation: CAWSLPQGVGTEAFF. The complete variable domain, with remaining parts taken from reference TRBV30 and TRBJ1-1, reads SQTIHQWPATLVQPVGSPLSLECTVEGTSNPNLYWYRQAAGRGLQLLFYSVGIGQISSEVPQNLSASRPQDRQFILSSKKLLLSDSGFYLCAWSLPQGVGTEAFFGQGTRLTVV.

The genes are TRBV4-1 and TRBJ2-1; a possible D gene is TRBD1 (6 bases). CDR3 length equals 13 residues. V gave up 4 bases and J gave up 8 bases, with 12 bases separating them. In germline, CDR1 is MGHRA, CDR2 YSYEKL. The CDR3 coding sequence is TGCGCCAGCAGCCCGTACAGGGCCGATGAGCAGTTCTTC. This sequence encodes CASSPYRADEQFF.

The rearrangement uses TRBV2 and TRBJ1-3; D gene ambiguous. The CDR3 has 13 residues. CDR1 is SNHLY, CDR2 FYNNEI, per germline. V dropped 4 bases and J dropped 4 bases, with 8 bases sitting between them. This CDR3 is CASSGGKGNTIYF. The CDR3 region has the DNA TGTGCCAGCAGTGGAGGGAAAGGAAACACCATATATTTT.

A few counts support this clone. The chain is built from TRBV27 and TRBJ1-3; TRBD1 agrees at 9 bases. Germline loops: CDR1 MNHEY, CDR2 SMNVEV (reference sequence). V shed 2 bases and J 8 bases; nucleotides not matched to a gene: 7. The CDR3 is 15 residues long. The DNA for the CDR3 is TGTGCCAGCAGTTTAAGCACGGGACAGGGACACACCATATATTTT. It specifies CASSLSTGQGHTIYF.

Here the CDR3 reads CASSLGRTGGSQPQHF. In DNA form, the CDR3 reads TGTGCCAGCAGCTTAGGTCGGACAGGGGGATCTCAGCCCCAGCATTTT. The rearrangement joins TRBV11-3 to TRBJ1-5; TRBD1 aligns across 10 bases. The CDR3 has 16 amino acids. Germline CDR1 is SGHNT and CDR2 is YENEEA. The V gene end was trimmed by 1 base and the J gene end by 6 bases; junction bases not matched to a gene: 6.

J is TRBJ2-7 and V is TRBV6-5; TRBD1 matches 10 bases. The CDR3 totals 14 residues. Germline assignment: CDR1 MNHEY and CDR2 SVGAGI. J gave up 3 bases and V 6 bases, and 5 bases lay outside the gene matches. This chain's CDR3 is CASSRQGAYYEQYV. For the CDR3, the DNA is TGTGCCAGCAGCCGACAGGGGGCATACTACGAGCAGTACGTC.

This rearrangement joins TRBV14 to TRBJ1-1, with a possible D match to TRBD1 (6 bases). CDR1 and CDR2 (germline): SGHDN, FVKESK. The CDR3 is 13 residues long. Trimming cost V 6 bases and J 4 bases, with 12 bases left between them. The CDR3: CASRLTGITEAFF. CDR3 nucleotides: TGTGCCAGCAGATTAACAGGGATCACTGAAGCTTTCTTT. Based on the CDR3 plus reference TRBV14 and TRBJ1-1, the full variable domain is EAGVTQFPSHSVIEKGQTVTLRCDPISGHDNLYWYRRVMGKEIKFLLHFVKESKQDESGMPNNRFLAERTGGTYSTLKVQPAELEDSGVYFCASRLTGITEAFFGQGTRLTVV.

This clone was counted a few times. V is TRBV6-5 and J is TRBJ1-2; the D gene is possibly TRBD1 (5 bases). This CDR3 region has 14 residues. The V gene's germline CDR1 is MNHEY and CDR2 SVGAGI. Trimming shortened V by 6 bases and J by 6 bases, and 17 bases separated the two germline ends. The CDR3: CASSRGRPPNGYTF. In DNA, the CDR3 is TGTGCCAGCAGCCGGGGGAGGCCCCCGAATGGCTACACCTTC.

V and J are TRBV7-2 and TRBJ1-2, with D perhaps matching TRBD1 (6 bases). The V end lost 2 bases, the J end lost 5 bases, and 12 bases lay between the germline ends. This CDR3 contains 14 residues. Germline CDR1 SGHTA, CDR2 FQGNSA. CDR3 region: CASSLYGTSYGYTF. The CDR3 DNA is TGTGCCAGCAGCTTATATGGGACAAGTTATGGCTACACCTTC.

CDR3 in DNA: TGTGCCAGCAGTCCTCGCACAGATACGCAGTATTTT. It codes for CASSPRTDTQYF. The gene calls are TRBV6-5 and TRBJ2-3; D unresolved. The germline V and J ends were trimmed by 5 bases and 1 base, with 4 bases remaining between them. Germline V gene data show CDR1 as MNHEY and CDR2 as SVGAGI. This CDR3 is built from 12 residues.